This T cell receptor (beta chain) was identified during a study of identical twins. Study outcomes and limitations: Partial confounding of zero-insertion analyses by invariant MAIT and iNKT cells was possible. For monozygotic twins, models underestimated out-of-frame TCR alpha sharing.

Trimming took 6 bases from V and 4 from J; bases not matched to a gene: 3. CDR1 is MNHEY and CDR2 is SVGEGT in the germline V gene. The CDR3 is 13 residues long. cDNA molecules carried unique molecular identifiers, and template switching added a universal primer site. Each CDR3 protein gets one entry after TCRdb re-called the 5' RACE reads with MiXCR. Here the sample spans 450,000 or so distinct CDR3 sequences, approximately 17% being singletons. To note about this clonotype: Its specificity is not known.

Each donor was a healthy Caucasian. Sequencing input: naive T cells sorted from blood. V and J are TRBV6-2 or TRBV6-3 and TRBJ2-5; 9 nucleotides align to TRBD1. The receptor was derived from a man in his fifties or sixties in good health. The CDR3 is CASRGQGRETQYF. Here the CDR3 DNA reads TGTGCCAGCAGGGGACAGGGAAGAGAGACCCAGTACTTC.